Sequencing of this TCR beta chain was carried out in a study of T-cell reconstitution after alpha-beta-depleted transplantation in children. The CDR3 is made up of 14 amino acids. Trimming removed 3 bases from V and 4 bases from J; junction bases left unmatched: 4. The germline CDR1 and CDR2 sequences are SGHDT and YYEEEE. General study findings and limits: After transplant, at about two months, alpha-beta T cells were reportedly derived from several hundred expanded graft clones. One year post-transplant, T-cell counts and diversity were largely derived from T cells produced anew.

This clonotype was seen repeatedly, ten times or more. Its antigen is not identified. The library targeted TCRbeta and was prepared with unique molecular identifiers. TCRdb processed the PCR reads anew with MiXCR; each CDR3 protein has one entry. The sample lists just over 950,000 distinct CDR3 sequences, about 30% seen once, with around 30% in the top ten. Material: PBMCs, mostly from graft donor cells, obtained 360 days after TCRalphabeta/CD19-depleted stem cell transplant. This TCR came from a boy less than two years old who had a stem cell transplant for SCID, so the T cells may come from the graft donor. The chain is built from TRBV5-6 and TRBJ2-1; 7 bases fit TRBD2. DNA for the CDR3: TGTGCCAGCAGCTGGGCCGGGGGGTACAATGAGCAGTTCTTC. Its protein product is CASSWAGGYNEQFF.